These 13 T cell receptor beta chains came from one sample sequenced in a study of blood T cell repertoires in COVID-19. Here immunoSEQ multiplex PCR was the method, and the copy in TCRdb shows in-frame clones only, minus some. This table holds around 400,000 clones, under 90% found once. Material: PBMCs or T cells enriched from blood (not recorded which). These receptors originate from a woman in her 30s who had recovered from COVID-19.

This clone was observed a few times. The CDR3 loop reads CASSGTGANTGELFF. DNA for the CDR3: TGTGCCAGCAGCGGTACCGGGGCGAACACCGGGGAGCTGTTTTTT. The V gene is TRBV7-9, the J gene TRBJ2-2, with TRBD2 as a possible D gene (5 bases). The CDR3 length is 15 residues. Germline V gene lookup returns CDR1 SEHNR and CDR2 FQNEAQ (reference sequence). V was pared by 5 bases and J by 0 bases, with 10 bases between.

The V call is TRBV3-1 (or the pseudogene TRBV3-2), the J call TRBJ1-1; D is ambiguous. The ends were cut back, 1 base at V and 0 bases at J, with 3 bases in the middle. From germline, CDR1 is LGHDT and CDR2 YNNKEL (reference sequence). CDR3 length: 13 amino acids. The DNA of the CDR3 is TGTGCCAGCAGCCAAGCCTTGAACACTGAAGCTTTCTTT. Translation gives CASSQALNTEAFF.

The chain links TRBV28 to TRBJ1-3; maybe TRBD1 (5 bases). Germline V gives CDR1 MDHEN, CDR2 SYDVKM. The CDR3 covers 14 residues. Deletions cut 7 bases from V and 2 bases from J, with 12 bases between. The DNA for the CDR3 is TGTGCCAGCATTGACAGACTCACTGGAAACACCATATATTTT. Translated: CASIDRLTGNTIYF.

The CDR3 nucleotides read TGTGCCAGCAGCTCCCGACAGGGGGCGTTGGGGATTGAAAAACTGTTTTTT. Its translation is CASSSRQGALGIEKLFF. The gene calls are TRBV11-2 and TRBJ1-4, with TRBD1 matching 10 bases. CDR1 and CDR2 (germline): SGHAT, FQNNGV. CDR3 length equals 17 residues. V trimming: 4 bases; J trimming: 7 bases; junction bases outside the gene matches: 12.

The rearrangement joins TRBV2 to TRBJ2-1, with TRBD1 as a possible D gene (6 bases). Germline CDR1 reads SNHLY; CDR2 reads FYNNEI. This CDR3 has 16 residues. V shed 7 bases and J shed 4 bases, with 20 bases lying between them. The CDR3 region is CASNPEAGTSYNEQFF. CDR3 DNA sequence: TGTGCCAGCAACCCGGAGGCCGGGACATCATACAATGAGCAGTTCTTC.

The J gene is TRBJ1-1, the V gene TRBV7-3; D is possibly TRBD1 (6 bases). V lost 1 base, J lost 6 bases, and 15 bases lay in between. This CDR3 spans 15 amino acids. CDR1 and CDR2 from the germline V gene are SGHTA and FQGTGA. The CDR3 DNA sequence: TGTGCCAGCAGCTTAATGGGCAGGGGAAACGCTGAAGCTTTCTTT. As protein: CASSLMGRGNAEAFF. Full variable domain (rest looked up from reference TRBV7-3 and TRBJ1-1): GAGVSQTPSNKVTEKGKYVELRCDPISGHTALYWYRQSLGQGPEFLIYFQGTGAADDSGLPNDRFFAVRPEGSVSTLKIQRTERGDSAVYLCASSLMGRGNAEAFFGQGTRLTVV.

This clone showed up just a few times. CDR3 bases: TGTGCCAGCAGCGAAACCAGGGGGCAGTGGGGAGATACGCAGTATTTT. Encoded protein: CASSETRGQWGDTQYF. The chain employs TRBV6-1 and TRBJ2-3; 8 bases line up with TRBD1. This CDR3 is 16 amino acids long. CDR1 is MNHNS and CDR2 is SASEGT in the germline V gene. Unmatched junction bases numbered 13, after V lost 6 bases and J lost 5 bases.

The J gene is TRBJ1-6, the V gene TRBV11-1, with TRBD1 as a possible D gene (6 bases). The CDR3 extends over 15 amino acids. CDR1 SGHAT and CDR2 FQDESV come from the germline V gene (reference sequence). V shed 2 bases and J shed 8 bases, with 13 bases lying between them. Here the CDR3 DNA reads TGTGCCAGCAGCTTATTTGCAGGGGTCGATTCACCCCTCCACTTT. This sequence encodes CASSLFAGVDSPLHF. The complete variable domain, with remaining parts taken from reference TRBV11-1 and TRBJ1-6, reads EAEVAQSPRYKITEKSQAVAFWCDPISGHATLYWYRQILGQGPELLVQFQDESVVDDSQLPKDRFSAERLKGVDSTLKIQPAELGDSAMYLCASSLFAGVDSPLHFGNGTRLTVT.

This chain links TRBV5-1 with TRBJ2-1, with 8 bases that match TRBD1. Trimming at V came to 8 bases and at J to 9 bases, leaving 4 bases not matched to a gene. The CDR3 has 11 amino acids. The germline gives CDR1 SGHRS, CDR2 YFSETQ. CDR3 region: CASQGAGEQFF. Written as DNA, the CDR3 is TGCGCCAGTCAGGGGGCCGGTGAGCAGTTCTTC. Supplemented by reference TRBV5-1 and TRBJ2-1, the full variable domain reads KAGVTQTPRYLIKTRGQQVTLSCSPISGHRSVSWYQQTPGQGLQFLFEYFSETQRNKGNFPGRFSGRQFSNSRSEMNVSTLELGDSALYLCASQGAGEQFFGPGTRLTVL.

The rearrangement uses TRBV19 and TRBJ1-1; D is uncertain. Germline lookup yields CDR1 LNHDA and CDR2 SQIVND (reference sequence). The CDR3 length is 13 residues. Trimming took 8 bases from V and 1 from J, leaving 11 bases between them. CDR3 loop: CASCRRENTEAFF. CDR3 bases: TGTGCCAGTTGCCGACGGGAGAACACTGAAGCTTTCTTT. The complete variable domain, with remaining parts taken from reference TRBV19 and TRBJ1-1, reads DGGITQSPKYLFRKEGQNVTLSCEQNLNHDAMYWYRQDPGQGLRLIYYSQIVNDFQKGDIAEGYSVSREKKESFPLTVTSAQKNPTAFYLCASCRRENTEAFFGQGTRLTVV.

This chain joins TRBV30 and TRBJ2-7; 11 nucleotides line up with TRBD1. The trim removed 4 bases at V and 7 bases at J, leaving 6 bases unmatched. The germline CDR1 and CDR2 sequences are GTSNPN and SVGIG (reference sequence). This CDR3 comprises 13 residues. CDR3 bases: TGTGCCTGGACCGGGACAGGGGGTTTTGAGCAGTACTTC. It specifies CAWTGTGGFEQYF.

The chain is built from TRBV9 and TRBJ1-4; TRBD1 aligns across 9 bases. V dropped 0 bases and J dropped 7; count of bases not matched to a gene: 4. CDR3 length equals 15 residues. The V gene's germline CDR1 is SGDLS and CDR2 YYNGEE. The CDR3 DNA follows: TGTGCCAGCAGCGTAGGTGGGACAGGGTCTGAAAAACTGTTTTTT. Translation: CASSVGGTGSEKLFF. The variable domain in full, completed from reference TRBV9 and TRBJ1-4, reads DSGVTQTPKHLITATGQRVTLRCSPRSGDLSVYWYQQSLDQGLQFLIQYYNGEERAKGNILERFSAQQFPDLHSELNLSSLELGDSALYFCASSVGGTGSEKLFFGSGTQLSVL.

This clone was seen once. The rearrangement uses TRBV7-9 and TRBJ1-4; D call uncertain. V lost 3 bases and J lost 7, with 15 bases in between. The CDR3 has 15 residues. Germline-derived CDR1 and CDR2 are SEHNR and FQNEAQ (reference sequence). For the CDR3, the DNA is TGTGCCAGCAGCTTCGGACCTAATCGGGGTGAAAAACTGTTTTTT. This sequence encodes CASSFGPNRGEKLFF.